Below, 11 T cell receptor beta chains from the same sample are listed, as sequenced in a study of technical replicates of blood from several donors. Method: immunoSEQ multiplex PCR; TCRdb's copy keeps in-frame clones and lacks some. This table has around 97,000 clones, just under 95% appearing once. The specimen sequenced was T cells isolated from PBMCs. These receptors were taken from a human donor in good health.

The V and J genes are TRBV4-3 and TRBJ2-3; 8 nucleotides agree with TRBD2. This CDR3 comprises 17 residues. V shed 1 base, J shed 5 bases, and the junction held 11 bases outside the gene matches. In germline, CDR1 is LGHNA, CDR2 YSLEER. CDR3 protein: CASSQGGQREILDTQYF. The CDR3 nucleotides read TGCGCCAGCAGCCAAGGGGGCCAGCGGGAGATTTTAGATACGCAGTATTTT.

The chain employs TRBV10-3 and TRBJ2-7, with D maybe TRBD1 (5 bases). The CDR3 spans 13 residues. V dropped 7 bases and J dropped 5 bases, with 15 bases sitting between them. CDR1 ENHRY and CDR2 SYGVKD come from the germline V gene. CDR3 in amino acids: CAITERGGHEQYF. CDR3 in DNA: TGTGCCATCACGGAAAGGGGCGGACACGAGCAGTACTTC.

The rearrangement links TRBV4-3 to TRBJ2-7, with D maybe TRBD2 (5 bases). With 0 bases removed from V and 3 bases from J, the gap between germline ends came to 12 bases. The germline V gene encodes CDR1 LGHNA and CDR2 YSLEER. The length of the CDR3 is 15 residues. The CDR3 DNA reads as TGCGCCAGCAGCCAAGATATTAGGACTGGCTACGAGCAGTACTTC. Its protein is CASSQDIRTGYEQYF.

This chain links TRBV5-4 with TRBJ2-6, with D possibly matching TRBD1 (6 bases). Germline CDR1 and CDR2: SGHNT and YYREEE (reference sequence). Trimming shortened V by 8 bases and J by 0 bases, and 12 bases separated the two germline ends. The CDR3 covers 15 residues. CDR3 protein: CASSRDNSGANVLTF. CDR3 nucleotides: TGTGCCAGTTCCCGGGACAACTCTGGGGCCAACGTCCTGACTTTC.

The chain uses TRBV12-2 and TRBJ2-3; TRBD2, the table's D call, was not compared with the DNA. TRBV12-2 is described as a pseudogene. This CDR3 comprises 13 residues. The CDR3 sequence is CASRLGRDYTQYF. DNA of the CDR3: TGTGCAAGTCGCTTAGGGAGGGACTATACGCAGTATTTT.

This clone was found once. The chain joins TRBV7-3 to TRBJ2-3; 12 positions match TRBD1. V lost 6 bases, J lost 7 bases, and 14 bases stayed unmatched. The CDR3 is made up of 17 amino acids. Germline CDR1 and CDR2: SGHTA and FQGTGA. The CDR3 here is CASSFIRDRGPGNTQYF. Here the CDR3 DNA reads TGTGCCAGCAGTTTTATCCGGGACAGGGGGCCTGGGAATACGCAGTATTTT.

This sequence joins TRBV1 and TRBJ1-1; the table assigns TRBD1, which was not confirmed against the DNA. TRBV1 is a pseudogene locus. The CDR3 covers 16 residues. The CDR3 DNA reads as TGCACCAGCAGCCAAGCATTAAAACAGTTGAACACTGAAGCTTTCTTT. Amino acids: CTSSQALKQLNTEAFF.

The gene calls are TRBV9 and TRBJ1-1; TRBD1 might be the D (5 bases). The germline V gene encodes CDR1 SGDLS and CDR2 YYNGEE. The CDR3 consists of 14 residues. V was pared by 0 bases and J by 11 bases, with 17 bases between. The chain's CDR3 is CASSVGGGSFAAFF. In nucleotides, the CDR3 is TGTGCCAGCAGCGTAGGGGGCGGATCCTTCGCGGCTTTCTTT.

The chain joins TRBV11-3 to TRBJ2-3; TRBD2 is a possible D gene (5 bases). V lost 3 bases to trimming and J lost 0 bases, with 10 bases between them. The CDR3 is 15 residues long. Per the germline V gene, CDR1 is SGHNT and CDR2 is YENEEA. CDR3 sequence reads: CASSFFEGSTDTQYF. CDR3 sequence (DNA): TGTGCCAGCAGCTTCTTTGAGGGCAGCACAGATACGCAGTATTTT.

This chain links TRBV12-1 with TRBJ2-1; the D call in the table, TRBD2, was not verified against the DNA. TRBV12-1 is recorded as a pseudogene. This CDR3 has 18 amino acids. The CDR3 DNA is TGTGCCAGCAGCTCCGGGACTAGCGGGAGGGCCGGAGAAAATGAGCAGTTCTTC. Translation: CASSSGTSGRAGENEQFF.

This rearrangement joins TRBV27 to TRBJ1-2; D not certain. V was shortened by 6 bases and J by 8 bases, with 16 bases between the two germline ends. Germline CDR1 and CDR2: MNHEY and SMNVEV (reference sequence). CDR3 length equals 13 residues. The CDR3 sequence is CASSQFGRLGYTF. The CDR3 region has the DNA TGTGCCAGCAGCCAATTCGGGAGGCTCGGCTACACCTTC.